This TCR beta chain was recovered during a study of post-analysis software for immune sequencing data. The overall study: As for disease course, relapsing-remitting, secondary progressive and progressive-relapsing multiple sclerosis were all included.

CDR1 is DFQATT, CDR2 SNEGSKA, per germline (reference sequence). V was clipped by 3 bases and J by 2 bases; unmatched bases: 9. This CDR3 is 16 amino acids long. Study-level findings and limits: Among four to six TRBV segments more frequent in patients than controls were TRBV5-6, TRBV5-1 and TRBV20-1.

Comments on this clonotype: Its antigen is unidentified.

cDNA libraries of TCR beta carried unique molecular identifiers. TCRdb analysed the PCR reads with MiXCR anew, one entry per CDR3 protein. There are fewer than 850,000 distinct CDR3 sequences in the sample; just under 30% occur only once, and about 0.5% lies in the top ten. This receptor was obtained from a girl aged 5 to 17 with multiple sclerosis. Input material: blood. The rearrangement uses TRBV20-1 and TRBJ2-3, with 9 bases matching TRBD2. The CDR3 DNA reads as TGCAGTGCTAGTAGTGCTAGCGGGGCGCTCACAGATACGCAGTATTTT. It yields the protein CSASSASGALTDTQYF.